This is a list of T cell receptor beta chains from one sample in a study of blood T cells in healthy people across ages. In TCRdb, the 5' RACE reads were re-called with MiXCR into one record per CDR3 protein. Among roughly 800,000 distinct CDR3 sequences listed, nearly 60% were seen once. The sample consisted of blood. The receptors derive from a man aged 25 to 40 in good health. Each CDR3 is given with its conserved first and last residue. A D gene is named only where the DNA matches it firmly.

D gene: -; J gene: -; V gene: TRBV6-5; CDR3 protein: CASSYARNGVTRSYEQYF
D gene: TRBD2; J gene: TRBJ2-5; V gene: TRBV12-3/TRBV12-4; CDR3 protein: CASTGLARETQYF
D gene: -; J gene: TRBJ1-1; V gene: TRBV20-1; CDR3 protein: CSANAGNTEAFF
D gene: TRBD2; J gene: TRBJ2-5; V gene: TRBV15; CDR3 protein: CTTSRDLRDYKRETQYF
D gene: -; J gene: TRBJ2-3; V gene: TRBV20-1; CDR3 protein: CSASAIASTDTQYF
D gene: -; J gene: TRBJ2-1; V gene: TRBV11-1; CDR3 protein: CASSLVWGSYNEQFF
D gene: -; J gene: TRBJ1-6; V gene: TRBV3-1; CDR3 protein: CASSQDRQVPPHF
D gene: TRBD1; J gene: TRBJ1-2; V gene: TRBV18; CDR3 protein: CASSPVTGQSYTF
D gene: -; J gene: TRBJ2-3; V gene: TRBV20-1; CDR3 protein: CSARSTGTDTQYF
D gene: TRBD1; J gene: TRBJ1-2; V gene: TRBV12-3/TRBV12-4; CDR3 protein: CASLGQAYTF
D gene: TRBD1; J gene: TRBJ2-7; V gene: TRBV7-9; CDR3 protein: CASSPKDRGGNEQYF
D gene: -; J gene: TRBJ1-5; V gene: TRBV6-5; CDR3 protein: CASSPRSGGNQPQHF
D gene: TRBD2; J gene: TRBJ2-2; V gene: TRBV2; CDR3 protein: CAGRQGTSRTGELFF
D gene: -; J gene: TRBJ1-5; V gene: TRBV30; CDR3 protein: CAWSTAYSNQPQHF
D gene: -; J gene: TRBJ2-4; V gene: TRBV5-1; CDR3 protein: CASSLAGPVAKNIQYF
D gene: -; J gene: TRBJ2-3; V gene: TRBV27; CDR3 protein: CASSSTGATDTQYF
D gene: TRBD1; J gene: TRBJ1-2; V gene: TRBV6-1; CDR3 protein: CASKGRRDRGTNYGYTF
D gene: -; J gene: TRBJ2-1; V gene: TRBV20-1; CDR3 protein: CSARPVAQRANEQFF
D gene: TRBD2; J gene: TRBJ2-3; V gene: TRBV28; CDR3 protein: CASSPHVAGTQYF
D gene: -; J gene: TRBJ2-5; V gene: TRBV7-7; CDR3 protein: CASSRGSLGAQYF
D gene: -; J gene: TRBJ2-1; V gene: TRBV4-2; CDR3 protein: CASSQETAYNEQFF
D gene: -; J gene: TRBJ2-7; V gene: TRBV10-2; CDR3 protein: CASSSEAEYYEQYF
D gene: TRBD2; J gene: -; V gene: TRBV20-1; CDR3 protein: CSARTSGREGTYEQYF
D gene: -; J gene: TRBJ2-7; V gene: TRBV4-2; CDR3 protein: CASSQGETYEQYF
D gene: -; J gene: TRBJ2-5; V gene: TRBV29-1; CDR3 protein: CSVLGLEGQETQYF
D gene: TRBD2; J gene: TRBJ2-1; V gene: TRBV5-5; CDR3 protein: CASSLSSPGLAGSAYNEQFF
D gene: -; J gene: TRBJ2-1; V gene: TRBV29-1; CDR3 protein: CSVFQVYNEQFF
D gene: -; J gene: TRBJ2-1; V gene: TRBV29-1; CDR3 protein: CSVDVGRSSYNEQFF
D gene: TRBD2; J gene: TRBJ2-7; V gene: TRBV7-2; CDR3 protein: CASKLAGGTSYEQYF
D gene: -; J gene: TRBJ2-1; V gene: TRBV29-1; CDR3 protein: CSVGGYNERFF
D gene: -; J gene: TRBJ2-3; V gene: TRBV20-1; CDR3 protein: CSANPAPTDTQYF
D gene: TRBD2; J gene: TRBJ2-2; V gene: TRBV7-2; CDR3 protein: CASSSEAGPYTGELFF
D gene: TRBD2; J gene: -; V gene: TRBV7-9; CDR3 protein: CASSSGTSGRRGYEQYF
D gene: -; J gene: TRBJ1-6; V gene: TRBV25-1; CDR3 protein: CASSESPTNSPLHF
D gene: -; J gene: TRBJ2-5; V gene: TRBV11-2; CDR3 protein: CASSRDRPPETQYF
D gene: TRBD2; J gene: -; V gene: TRBV6-1; CDR3 protein: CAAELAGKETQYF
D gene: -; J gene: TRBJ2-5; V gene: TRBV3-1; CDR3 protein: CASSPRIFGETQYF
D gene: TRBD1; J gene: -; V gene: TRBV27; CDR3 protein: CASSTTGGGGETQFF
D gene: -; J gene: TRBJ2-1; V gene: TRBV5-1; CDR3 protein: CASSFSGMGSYNEQFF
D gene: -; J gene: -; V gene: TRBV20-1; CDR3 protein: CSARDLPWGRNEQYF
D gene: -; J gene: TRBJ2-7; V gene: TRBV6-5; CDR3 protein: CASSYRAPTWGSYEQYF
D gene: TRBD1; J gene: TRBJ2-3; V gene: TRBV7-9; CDR3 protein: CASSLRISWTGVDSDTQYF
D gene: -; J gene: TRBJ1-4; V gene: TRBV18; CDR3 protein: CASSPRDIRASGEKQFF
D gene: -; J gene: TRBJ1-1; V gene: TRBV12-3/TRBV12-4; CDR3 protein: CASSLVPQGRAEAFF
D gene: -; J gene: TRBJ1-5; V gene: TRBV20-1; CDR3 protein: CSARKGGMSNQPQHF
D gene: TRBD1; J gene: TRBJ1-5; V gene: TRBV6-5; CDR3 protein: CASATTGTQPQHF
D gene: -; J gene: TRBJ1-4; V gene: TRBV4-2; CDR3 protein: CASSRGNREATNEKLFF
D gene: TRBD1; J gene: TRBJ1-4; V gene: TRBV5-1; CDR3 protein: CASKETGGPSEKLFF
D gene: TRBD1; J gene: TRBJ1-2; V gene: TRBV29-1; CDR3 protein: CSVVSPTRDRGQGYTF
D gene: -; J gene: -; V gene: TRBV5-6; CDR3 protein: CASSRVGTDHEQYF
D gene: TRBD2; J gene: TRBJ2-1; V gene: TRBV29-1; CDR3 protein: CSVQGTSGNYNEQFF